This section outlines one T cell receptor (beta chain) sequence together with its context. This clonotype has a handful of counts. Its binding antigen is unknown. It has no much larger one-base neighbor in the sample; base qualities were not kept. The sample comes from a study of identical twins (dated by TCRdb to the mid-2010s). Context from the whole study: To test whether fetal clonotypes persist, the study used deep sequencing on TCR alpha and beta repertoires from monozygotic twins, unrelated adults of various ages, and cord blood. To rule out contamination, replicate twin experiments were performed at different times with different library preparation protocols. Study-level results and caveats: Because the same donors could not be followed over many years, conclusions were based on cross-sectional statistical analysis. Out-of-frame TCR alpha sequences shared between twins showed an excess of low generation-probability sequences compared with coincidental sharing between unrelated individuals. In beta out-of-frame sequences, excess twin sharing was weaker, because having fewer shared sequences lowered the signal-to-noise ratio. Fewer insertions were carried by abundant cord blood beta clonotypes; a weaker similar trend was observed in young adult naive repertoires, while no such trend was observed in memory repertoires. In monozygotic twins, out-of-frame TCR alpha sharing was systematically underestimated by recombination models, although the models agreed with sharing between unrelated individuals. Zero-insertion analyses could be partly confounded by invariant T cells such as MAIT and iNKT, though diverse VJ usage argued against such confounding for most clonotypes.

Libraries were constructed by 5' RACE. The sample was run on an Illumina HiSeq 2000. A universal primer binding site was introduced by template switching, and a unique molecular identifier was present in the final cDNA, enabling accurate counting of TCR cDNA molecules. Specific primers in the conserved constant-segment region were used to synthesize first-strand cDNA for the TCR alpha and beta chains. Each cDNA library was double barcoded, with a SMART-Mk sample barcode plus Illumina barcodes, to control for contamination. TruSeq adapter sequences along with Illumina sample barcodes were introduced in two successive PCR steps. The Illumina HiSeq platform was used with custom primers to sequence TCR alpha and beta cDNA libraries. Regarding the original processing steps: Raw reads were processed with MiGEC to extract unique molecular identifiers, and MiXCR was used to determine CDR3 positions. Recombination models were inferred per individual with the repgenHMM and IGoR tools using an EM algorithm. Shared clonotype analysis was performed with the tcR package in R, normalizing sharing by the product of cloneset sizes. Out-of-frame nonproductive sequences were analyzed to study raw recombination free of thymic and clonal selection effects. TCRdb itself trimmed the public reads at Q25 with fastp, ran MiXCR and retained productive beta chains. One record per CDR3 amino acid sequence lists the most common genes and DNA. These V and J calls derive from TCRdb rather than the authors' analysis. This sample has about 660,000 distinct CDR3 sequences in its table, and under 9% of those were observed once. 0.85% to 1% of the sample is held by the ten biggest clonotypes.

Only healthy Caucasian donors were included. Three pairs of female monozygotic twins, all aged roughly 18 to 29 years, made up the twin cohort. Peripheral blood mononuclear cells were the source from which RNA for the TCR libraries was isolated. CDR1 and CDR2, looked up from the germline V gene, are SGHDN and FVKESK. From its cysteine to its phenylalanine, the CDR3 spans 16 amino acids. The sequence is cut down to CDR3 DNA, 48 bases in frame from base 1. V loses 0 bases of germline sequence and J loses 1 base, and the interval between the two ends is 9 bases. This same sample was also part of a study on yellow fever vaccine responses in identical twins. The second study reports: According to the authors, in identical twins the way T cells responded to vaccination appeared partly convergent and partly personalized. The study precisely tracked vaccine-responding T cell clones in identical twins.

The sequence joins TRBV14 to TRBJ2-2, with the D gene too uncertain to name. This TCR was sampled from a woman between 18 and 30 years old in good health. The sample was PBMCs. The CDR3 protein: CASSQEPRRNTGELFF. The nucleotide sequence is TGTGCCAGCAGCCAAGAGCCAAGGAGGAACACCGGGGAGCTGTTTTTT.